Presented here are 32 T cell receptor beta chains from one specimen sequenced in a study of blood T cell repertoires in COVID-19. Sequencing was performed with immunoSEQ multiplex PCR; in TCRdb, only in-frame clones are kept and a portion is missing. The sample lists 310,000 or so clones; approximately 86% were seen once. The sequencing input was peripheral blood. These receptors were obtained from a woman between 50 and 59 years old who had recovered from COVID-19.

A word on this clone: This could be a read error, since a much larger clone is one nucleotide away. The rearrangement joins TRBV7-2 to TRBJ2-2, with D uncertain. This CDR3 spans 14 amino acids. Germline lookup yields CDR1 SGHTA and CDR2 FQGNSA. V was clipped by 3 bases and J by 1 base, with 6 bases between them. In DNA, the CDR3 is TGTGCCAGCAGCTTCGCAGGGAACACCGGGGAGCTGTTTTTT. Its protein product is CASSFAGNTGELFF.

This chain joins TRBV11-2 and TRBJ2-7; TRBD2 agrees at 9 bases. CDR1 and CDR2 from the germline V gene are SGHAT and FQNNGV. CDR3 length: 14 amino acids. J was trimmed by 9 bases and V by 1 base; bases with no gene match: 7. The CDR3 DNA reads TGTGCCAGCAGCTTAGTAGCGGGGGTGCGGGGGCAGTACTTC. It encodes CASSLVAGVRGQYF.

The V and J genes are TRBV4-1 and TRBJ2-2, with 8 bases that match TRBD2. V shed 7 bases and J 0 bases; nucleotides not matched to a gene: 4. From germline, CDR1 is MGHRA and CDR2 YSYEKL. The CDR3 extends over 15 amino acids. CDR3: CASNGGGTNTGELFF. The CDR3 DNA reads TGCGCCAGCAATGGCGGGGGGACGAACACCGGGGAGCTGTTTTTT.

This clone was counted between two and nine times. The chain is built from TRBV12-5 and TRBJ2-1; TRBD2 matches at 11 bases. From germline, CDR1 is LGHNT and CDR2 FRNRAP. V was pared by 4 bases and J by 5 bases, with 4 bases of the junction left unmatched. This CDR3 region has 15 residues. This CDR3 is CASGWGLAANNEQFF. CDR3 nucleotide sequence: TGTGCTAGTGGTTGGGGACTAGCGGCAAACAATGAGCAGTTCTTC.

In its sample, this clone was seen once. This chain links TRBV10-3 with TRBJ1-2, with D tentatively TRBD1 (6 bases). Germline values: CDR1 ENHRY, CDR2 SYGVKD. This CDR3 has 14 amino acids. V dropped 5 bases and J dropped 7 bases, with 17 bases sitting between them. Written as DNA, the CDR3 is TGTGCCATCAGTCCCCAGAGGACAGAAGGTGGCTACACCTTC. Protein sequence: CAISPQRTEGGYTF.

The chain carries TRBV5-5 and TRBJ2-1, with TRBD2 as a possible D gene (5 bases). Trimming stripped 6 bases from V and 2 bases from J, with 12 bases between. The CDR3 length is 14 residues. Germline loops: CDR1 SGHKS, CDR2 YYEKEE (reference sequence). As DNA, the CDR3 is TGTGCCAGCAAAATAGCGCCGACCTACAATGAGCAGTTCTTC. This gives the protein CASKIAPTYNEQFF.

The chain employs TRBV5-1 and TRBJ1-4; 9 bases are a match to TRBD1. This CDR3 has 15 amino acids. Looked up from germline, CDR1 is SGHRS and CDR2 is YFSETQ. The V segment lost 4 bases and the J segment 5 bases; nucleotides outside the gene matches: 6. Here the CDR3 DNA reads TGCGCCAGCAGCACGGGGACAGGGCAAAATGAAAAACTGTTTTTT. Protein product: CASSTGTGQNEKLFF.

This chain links TRBV19 with TRBJ1-1; D gene uncertain. The CDR3 is made up of 16 amino acids. In germline, CDR1 is LNHDA, CDR2 SQIVND (reference sequence). The V end lost 3 bases, the J end lost 1 base, and 15 bases lay between the germline ends. The CDR3 is CASSIPRLVGNTEAFF. The CDR3 DNA is TGTGCCAGTAGTATTCCCAGGCTCGTGGGGAACACTGAAGCTTTCTTT.

This clone appeared a single time. V is TRBV10-1 and J is TRBJ1-1; 10 bases line up with TRBD1. V lost 5 bases and J lost 2; bases outside the gene matches: 17. Germline lookup yields CDR1 WNHNN and CDR2 SYGVQD (reference sequence). The CDR3 has 19 residues. The DNA of the CDR3 is TGCGCCAGCAGTCTCCTGCAAACACCGGGACAGGGGTGCAACACTGAAGCTTTCTTT. It specifies CASSLLQTPGQGCNTEAFF.

This sequence joins TRBV28 and TRBJ2-7, with D possibly matching TRBD2 (5 bases). From germline, CDR1 is MDHEN and CDR2 SYDVKM. Trimming removed 6 bases from V and 12 bases from J, with 18 bases in between. CDR3 length: 12 amino acids. CDR3 sequence (DNA): TGTGCCAGCAGCTCAAACCGGGATCAGAGGTACTTC. Translated: CASSSNRDQRYF.

CDR3 amino acids: CASSSDRGSGFRGYTF. CDR3 bases: TGTGCCAGCAGCTCGGACAGGGGGTCCGGCTTCAGAGGCTACACCTTC. The chain couples TRBV7-9 to TRBJ1-2; 10 bases map to TRBD1. After removal of 4 bases from V and 8 bases from J, the junction contained 13 bases not matched to a gene. This CDR3 region has 16 residues. Germline loops: CDR1 SEHNR, CDR2 FQNEAQ (reference sequence).

For the CDR3, the DNA is TGCGCCAGCAGCCGGACAGGTACGAACACTGAAGCTTTCTTT. Its protein is CASSRTGTNTEAFF. The chain couples TRBV5-1 to TRBJ1-1; 7 positions match TRBD1. J gave up 1 base and V 4 bases, and 4 bases lay outside the gene matches. The CDR3 runs 14 residues. Germline-derived CDR1 and CDR2 are SGHRS and YFSETQ.

This clone was seen only once. The rearrangement joins TRBV5-1 to TRBJ1-1; TRBD1 is a possible D gene (6 bases). The V and J ends lost 0 bases and 4 bases respectively, with 13 bases between them. The CDR3 is 15 amino acids. Germline V gives CDR1 SGHRS, CDR2 YFSETQ. The CDR3 coding sequence is TGCGCCAGCAGCTTGGGAACAGGGCGAGGCACTGAAGCTTTCTTT. Its protein product is CASSLGTGRGTEAFF.

About this clone itself: Other DNA sequences in this sample translate to the same CDR3. This chain uses TRBV7-3 with TRBJ2-1, with D maybe TRBD2 (6 bases). The CDR3 spans 14 residues. Germline V gene sequence: CDR1 SGHTA, CDR2 FQGTGA. The V and J ends lost 5 bases and 10 bases respectively, with 18 bases between them. The CDR3 here is CASSTLGGGHEQFF. DNA of the CDR3: TGTGCCAGCAGCACACTCGGGGGAGGCCACGAGCAGTTCTTC.

The rearrangement links TRBV9 to TRBJ1-1; TRBD1 matches 8 bases. The CDR3 consists of 15 residues. Germline values: CDR1 SGDLS, CDR2 YYNGEE. After removal of 1 base from V and 3 bases from J, the junction contained 5 bases not matched to a gene. CDR3 bases: TGTGCCAGCAGCGTACTTAGACAGGGGTACACTGAAGCTTTCTTT. Encoded protein: CASSVLRQGYTEAFF.

The chain couples TRBV28 to TRBJ2-2; D gene unclear. V dropped 4 bases and J dropped 6 bases, with 3 bases sitting between them. CDR1 is MDHEN, CDR2 SYDVKM, per germline. CDR3 length: 11 amino acids. CDR3 nucleotides: TGTGCCAGCAGTTCGGCCGGGGAGCTGTTTTTT. This codes for CASSSAGELFF.

This rearrangement joins TRBV11-2 to TRBJ2-6, with D hard to call. This CDR3 contains 14 residues. V was shortened by 9 bases and J by 0 bases, with 9 bases between the two germline ends. Germline-derived CDR1 and CDR2 are SGHAT and FQNNGV. In nucleotides, the CDR3 is TGTGCCAGTACATCTTACTCTGGGGCCAACGTCCTGACTTTC. Amino acid sequence: CASTSYSGANVLTF.

The chain couples TRBV18 to TRBJ2-2; no clear D gene. Germline CDR1 and CDR2: KGHSH and LQKENI. The CDR3 spans 15 residues. The V end lost 4 bases, the J end lost 6 bases, and 15 bases lay between the germline ends. CDR3 amino acids: CASSRDIEMAGELFF. In nucleotides, the CDR3 is TGTGCCAGCTCACGCGACATAGAAATGGCCGGGGAGCTGTTTTTT.

The V gene is TRBV24-1, the J gene TRBJ2-3; possibly TRBD1 for D (6 bases). The germline CDR1 and CDR2 sequences are KGHDR and SFDVKD. CDR3 length equals 15 residues. The ends were cut back, 4 bases at V and 3 bases at J, with 13 bases in the middle. For the CDR3, the DNA is TGTGCCACCAGTGACCTCAAGGGGACAACAGATACGCAGTATTTT. This gives the protein CATSDLKGTTDTQYF.

V usage is TRBV9 and J usage is TRBJ1-3, with D uncertain. Germline V CDR1 and CDR2: SGDLS, YYNGEE. This CDR3 has 17 residues. The V end was cut by 3 bases, the J end by 3 bases, with 19 bases between. Here the CDR3 DNA reads TGTGCCAGCAGCGCCCTTCTCCGGCGGGGTAATGGAAACACCATATATTTT. This sequence encodes CASSALLRRGNGNTIYF.

The rearrangement joins TRBV4-1 to TRBJ2-3; weak D call: TRBD2 (7 bases). The CDR3 runs 15 residues. Per the germline V gene, CDR1 is MGHRA and CDR2 is YSYEKL. Between the trimmed V and J ends, which lost 0 bases and 6 bases, there was a span of 13 bases. CDR3 residues: CASSQDRGAGDTQYF. The CDR3 bases are TGCGCCAGCAGCCAAGATCGGGGGGCAGGCGATACGCAGTATTTT.

The CDR3 bases are TGTGCCAGCAGTTACTCGGCACGTACTGGCTACACCTTC. The encoded protein is CASSYSARTGYTF. This rearrangement joins TRBV6-2 or TRBV6-3 to TRBJ1-2, with no clear D. V was shortened by 0 bases and J by 7 bases, with 9 bases between the two germline ends. Germline values: CDR1 MNHEY, CDR2 SVGEGT. This CDR3 has 13 amino acids.

The rearrangement joins TRBV7-2 to TRBJ1-1; tentatively, D is TRBD1 (6 bases). Germline V gene data show CDR1 as SGHTA and CDR2 as FQGNSA. This CDR3 has 15 residues. Trimming stripped 6 bases from V and 5 bases from J, with 19 bases between. The CDR3 DNA follows: TGTGCCAGCAGGTCCTACATACAGGGTGGAACTGAAGCTTTCTTT. The encoded protein is CASRSYIQGGTEAFF.

The rearrangement uses TRBV28 and TRBJ2-1; D perhaps matches TRBD2 (6 bases). The CDR3 is made up of 13 amino acids. V dropped 5 bases and J dropped 8 bases, with 13 bases sitting between them. The germline V gene has CDR1 MDHEN and CDR2 SYDVKM. CDR3 loop: CASSVVGRHEQFF. The CDR3 DNA sequence: TGTGCCAGCAGTGTGGTAGGGAGGCATGAGCAGTTCTTC.

The rearrangement joins TRBV10-3 to TRBJ2-3; D may be TRBD2 (6 bases). This CDR3 comprises 13 residues. V shed 10 bases and J shed 1 base, with 12 bases lying between them. Germline CDR1 and CDR2: ENHRY and SYGVKD. Here the CDR3 DNA reads TGTGCCACCTTACCGGGAGGCACAGATACGCAGTATTTT. Translating it yields CATLPGGTDTQYF.

This clone was detected only once. The rearrangement links TRBV29-1 to TRBJ1-2, with D possibly being TRBD1 (6 bases). The CDR3 is 12 amino acids. Between the trimmed V and J ends, which lost 4 bases and 6 bases, there was a span of 12 bases. Per germline, CDR1 SQVTM and CDR2 ANQGSEA. CDR3 nucleotide sequence: TGCAGCGTTGGGGGGCCGGAAAATGGCTACACCTTC. Amino acids: CSVGGPENGYTF.

The chain carries TRBV6-5 and TRBJ1-2; TRBD1 is a possible D gene (5 bases). Germline assignment: CDR1 MNHEY and CDR2 SVGAGI. This CDR3 is 14 amino acids long. V was shortened by 6 bases and J by 8 bases, with 19 bases between the two germline ends. In DNA form, the CDR3 reads TGTGCCAGCAGATTACAGGACCGCGGAGGGGGCTACACCTTC. As protein: CASRLQDRGGGYTF.

This clone was detected only a few times. This chain links TRBV5-1 with TRBJ2-7; D remains ambiguous. Germline CDR1 SGHRS, CDR2 YFSETQ. The CDR3 extends over 13 amino acids. Deletions cut 5 bases from V and 1 base from J, with 10 bases between. The CDR3 region has the DNA TGCGCCAGCAGACCCCAGGTTTCCTACGAGCAGTACTTC. Its translation is CASRPQVSYEQYF.

The rearrangement joins TRBV9 to TRBJ1-6, with D uncertain. Trimming pared 3 bases from V and 9 bases from J, leaving 16 bases between. The CDR3 has 15 residues. Germline CDR1 reads SGDLS; CDR2 reads YYNGEE. The CDR3 coding sequence is TGTGCCAGCAGCGCCCGGCCTCAAGGGAGTTCACCCCTCCACTTT. It encodes CASSARPQGSSPLHF.

The chain couples TRBV9 to TRBJ2-3; 8 positions match TRBD2. Germline loops: CDR1 SGDLS, CDR2 YYNGEE. The CDR3 is 15 amino acids. Unmatched junction bases numbered 6, after V lost 0 bases and J lost 6 bases. CDR3 in amino acids: CASSVAGLVYDTQYF. In DNA, the CDR3 is TGTGCCAGCAGCGTAGCGGGACTAGTGTATGATACGCAGTATTTT.

J is TRBJ2-3 and V is TRBV6-2 or TRBV6-3; the match to TRBD2 covers 7 bases. In germline, CDR1 is MNHEY, CDR2 SVGEGT. Germline trimming cut 6 bases from V and 8 bases from J; bases unmatched to any gene: 5. This CDR3 is 12 amino acids long. CDR3 bases: TGTGCCAGCAGCCAACGGGAGGCTACGCAGTATTTT. Amino acid sequence: CASSQREATQYF.

The rearrangement links TRBV19 to TRBJ1-4; D ambiguous. CDR1 and CDR2 from the germline V gene are LNHDA and SQIVND (reference sequence). The CDR3 extends over 13 amino acids. The V and J ends lost 7 bases and 4 bases respectively, with 10 bases between them. The CDR3 nucleotides read TGTGCCAGTACGGGGTATAGTAATGAAAAACTGTTTTTT. Encoded protein: CASTGYSNEKLFF.